Below are 29 T cell receptor beta chains sequenced from a single sample in a study of T cells expressing NK-cell markers. Following a re-call of the 5' RACE reads, TCRdb has one entry per CDR3 protein and lacks DNA. This sample's clone table lists approximately 110,000 distinct CDR3 sequences. The sequenced sample consisted of blood T cells: a sorted CD56 or NKG2C T cell subset, CD4+ or CD8+ T cells, or bulk PBMC T cells (not recorded which). The receptors were gathered from a woman between 18 and 70 years old in good health.

This sequence joins TRBV11-3 and TRBJ2-1; no DNA is available, so the TRBD2 call from TCRdb remains unchecked. The CDR3 loop spans 11 amino acids. Per the germline V gene, CDR1 is SGHNT and CDR2 is YENEEA. The CDR3 reads CASSHGGEQFF.

The chain carries TRBV7-3 and TRBJ1-1; with no DNA, the TCRdb D assignment of TRBD1 cannot be verified. The CDR3 runs 15 residues. Germline loops: CDR1 SGHTA, CDR2 FQGTGA. The CDR3 region is CASSLSGGPNTEAFF.

The chain joins TRBV6-2 or TRBV6-3 to TRBJ1-2; TCRdb proposes TRBD1, but this gene call is untestable without DNA. The germline V gene encodes CDR1 MNHEY and CDR2 SVGEGT. The CDR3 runs 13 residues. The CDR3 sequence is CASSQTDNYGYTF.

The V and J genes are TRBV27 and TRBJ2-4; TCRdb returns TRBD1, unconfirmable since there is no DNA. Germline assignment: CDR1 MNHEY and CDR2 SMNVEV (reference sequence). This CDR3 has 12 amino acids. The CDR3 region is CASSLRGGIQYF.

The CDR3 sequence: CASTLTTPDTQYF. The rearrangement uses TRBV12-3 or TRBV12-4 and TRBJ2-3. This CDR3 is built from 13 residues.

CDR3 amino acids: CASSDSGGFAYEQYF. V gene TRBV6-1 combines with J gene TRBJ2-7; TCRdb calls TRBD1, which cannot be checked without DNA. Looked up from germline, CDR1 is MNHNS and CDR2 is SASEGT. This CDR3 spans 15 amino acids.

The V call is TRBV5-4, the J call TRBJ2-3; lacking DNA, the TRBD1 call made by TCRdb goes unchecked. The CDR3 has 15 residues. Germline CDR1 reads SGHNT; CDR2 reads YYREEE (reference sequence). CDR3 loop: CASSPPDLVADTQYF.

CDR3 loop: CASSRTSGGDEQFF. This chain links TRBV18 with TRBJ2-1; TCRdb gives TRBD2 as the D gene, but with no DNA this cannot be confirmed. Germline V lookup: CDR1 KGHSH, CDR2 LQKENI. The CDR3 loop spans 14 amino acids.

This chain uses TRBV24-1 with TRBJ2-3; as DNA is missing, the TRBD1 call by TCRdb cannot be tested. Germline V gene data show CDR1 as KGHDR and CDR2 as SFDVKD. CDR3 size: 17 residues. The CDR3 protein is CATSDFGQTSLWDTQYF.

This chain links TRBV6-1 with TRBJ1-4; TCRdb's D gene call, TRBD1, goes unchecked for lack of DNA. CDR1 and CDR2 (germline): MNHNS, SASEGT. This CDR3 contains 14 residues. This CDR3 reads CASSPGQMNEKLFF.

The chain couples TRBV9 to TRBJ1-2. CDR3 length equals 12 residues. CDR1 SGDLS and CDR2 YYNGEE come from the germline V gene. The CDR3 spells CASSPMSYGYTF.

This rearrangement joins TRBV19 to TRBJ1-1. The CDR3 runs 14 residues. CDR1 is LNHDA, CDR2 SQIVND, per germline (reference sequence). The CDR3 region is CASSIVGLSTEAFF.

CDR3 in amino acids: CASKGLAGNEQFF. The chain couples TRBV27 to TRBJ2-1; TCRdb outputs TRBD2, but without DNA this stays unchecked. The CDR3 consists of 13 residues. Germline values: CDR1 MNHEY, CDR2 SMNVEV (reference sequence).

The chain joins TRBV5-1 to TRBJ2-1; TCRdb's assignment of TRBD1 cannot be checked, as there is no DNA. The CDR3 sequence is 16 residues long. Germline V gives CDR1 SGHRS, CDR2 YFSETQ. CDR3 loop: CASSLAGGNSYNEQFF.

The chain is built from TRBV9 and TRBJ2-1; there is no DNA to check the TCRdb D call of TRBD1. This CDR3 is 13 amino acids long. Germline lookup yields CDR1 SGDLS and CDR2 YYNGEE. The CDR3 reads CASSETGYNEQFF.

The rearrangement uses TRBV7-9 and TRBJ2-7; TCRdb returns TRBD2, unconfirmable since there is no DNA. CDR1 and CDR2 (germline): SEHNR, FQNEAQ (reference sequence). The CDR3 loop spans 15 amino acids. The CDR3 loop reads CASSPPGAALYEQYF.

V usage is TRBV29-1 and J usage is TRBJ1-1; with no DNA, the TCRdb D assignment of TRBD1 cannot be verified. This CDR3 is 14 amino acids long. CDR1 is SQVTM, CDR2 ANQGSEA, per germline. The CDR3 reads CSVQGPERSTEAFF.

The J gene is TRBJ2-4, the V gene TRBV3-1; as DNA is missing, the TRBD1 call by TCRdb cannot be tested. Germline V gene data show CDR1 as LGHDT and CDR2 as YNNKEL (reference sequence). The CDR3 consists of 15 residues. The CDR3 spells CASSAVGRGMNIQYF.

The chain couples TRBV28 to TRBJ2-7; the TCRdb call, TRBD2, lacks DNA for checking. CDR1 MDHEN and CDR2 SYDVKM come from the germline V gene. The CDR3 is 16 residues long. CDR3 region: CASSFWDGRPNNEQYF.

V is TRBV7-9 and J is TRBJ2-1; TCRdb's D gene call, TRBD1, goes unchecked for lack of DNA. Germline V CDR1 and CDR2: SEHNR, FQNEAQ (reference sequence). The CDR3 consists of 15 residues. This chain's CDR3 is CASTPLGTEGHEQFF.

The V gene is TRBV5-4, the J gene TRBJ1-1; the D call from TCRdb, TRBD1, cannot be confirmed without DNA. From germline, CDR1 is SGHNT and CDR2 YYREEE (reference sequence). The CDR3 is 14 amino acids. This chain's CDR3 is CASSLKGARTEAFF.

CDR3 amino acids: CASSDMSDTQYF. V gene TRBV10-2 combines with J gene TRBJ2-3. The V gene's germline CDR1 is WSHSY and CDR2 SAAADI. This CDR3 comprises 12 residues.

The rearrangement uses TRBV4-3 and TRBJ2-2; the TCRdb D gene call, TRBD2, has no DNA to confirm it. CDR1 LGHNA and CDR2 YSLEER come from the germline V gene. The CDR3 totals 18 residues. The CDR3 protein is CASSQDSTLAQYTGELFF.

The chain joins TRBV6-1 to TRBJ1-2. Germline values: CDR1 MNHNS, CDR2 SASEGT. This CDR3 spans 14 amino acids. Here the CDR3 reads CASSEAYQAHGYTF.

The chain combines TRBV30 with TRBJ2-2; TCRdb outputs TRBD1, but without DNA this stays unchecked. The CDR3 has 13 amino acids. The V gene's germline CDR1 is GTSNPN and CDR2 SVGIG (reference sequence). The CDR3 protein is CAWTLSEAGELFF.

The chain uses TRBV19 and TRBJ2-2; no DNA is available, so the TRBD1 call from TCRdb remains unchecked. The CDR3 extends over 14 amino acids. CDR1 and CDR2 (germline): LNHDA, SQIVND (reference sequence). CDR3 loop: CASSFTQGTGELFF.

The chain is built from TRBV12-3 or TRBV12-4 and TRBJ2-2; TCRdb picks TRBD1, but there is no DNA to check that call. The CDR3 covers 15 residues. The CDR3 loop reads CASSFPLEGTGELFF.

The V call is TRBV9, the J call TRBJ1-6. CDR1 is SGDLS, CDR2 YYNGEE, per germline. CDR3 length: 14 residues. The chain's CDR3 is CASSVEGFNSPLHF.

The CDR3 reads CASSQGTGRQETQYF. V and J are TRBV4-3 and TRBJ2-5. The CDR3 contains 15 residues. CDR1 and CDR2 (germline): LGHNA, YSLEER.